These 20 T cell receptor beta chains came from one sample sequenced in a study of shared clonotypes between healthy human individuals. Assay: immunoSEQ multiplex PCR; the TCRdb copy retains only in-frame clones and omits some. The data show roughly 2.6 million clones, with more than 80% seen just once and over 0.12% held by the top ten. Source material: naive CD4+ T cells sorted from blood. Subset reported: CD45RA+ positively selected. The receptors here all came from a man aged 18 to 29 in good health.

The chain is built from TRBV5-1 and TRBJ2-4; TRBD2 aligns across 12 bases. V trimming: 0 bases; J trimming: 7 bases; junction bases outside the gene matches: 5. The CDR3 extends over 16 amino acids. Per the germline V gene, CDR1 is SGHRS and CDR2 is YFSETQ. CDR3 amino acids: CASSLALAGGPNIQYF. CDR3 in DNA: TGCGCCAGCAGCTTGGCCCTAGCGGGAGGGCCCAACATTCAGTACTTC.

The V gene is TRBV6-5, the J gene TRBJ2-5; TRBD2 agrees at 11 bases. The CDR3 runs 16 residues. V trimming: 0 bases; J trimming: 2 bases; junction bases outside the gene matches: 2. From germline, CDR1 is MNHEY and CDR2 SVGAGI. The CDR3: CASSYSRTSGQETQYF. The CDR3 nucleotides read TGTGCCAGCAGTTACTCGAGGACTAGCGGGCAAGAGACCCAGTACTTC.

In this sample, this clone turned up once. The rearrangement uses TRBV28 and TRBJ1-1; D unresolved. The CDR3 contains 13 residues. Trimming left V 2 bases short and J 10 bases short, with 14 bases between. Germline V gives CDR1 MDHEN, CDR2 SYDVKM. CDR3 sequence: CASSLRKTRGAFF. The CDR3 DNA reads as TGTGCCAGCAGTTTAAGAAAGACCCGAGGAGCTTTCTTT.

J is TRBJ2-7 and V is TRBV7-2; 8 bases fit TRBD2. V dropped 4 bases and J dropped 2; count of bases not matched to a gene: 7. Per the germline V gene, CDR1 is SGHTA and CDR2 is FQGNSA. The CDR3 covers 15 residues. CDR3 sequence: CASSSNPGLAYEQYF. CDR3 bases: TGTGCCAGCAGCTCAAATCCGGGACTAGCCTACGAGCAGTACTTC.

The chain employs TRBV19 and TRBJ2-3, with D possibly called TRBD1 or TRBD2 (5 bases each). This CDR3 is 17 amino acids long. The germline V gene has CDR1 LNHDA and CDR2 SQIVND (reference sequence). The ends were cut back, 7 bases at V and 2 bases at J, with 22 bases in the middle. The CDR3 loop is CASIRPLGRRNTDTQYF. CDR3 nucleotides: TGTGCCAGTATCAGACCCCTGGGGCGGAGGAACACAGATACGCAGTATTTT.

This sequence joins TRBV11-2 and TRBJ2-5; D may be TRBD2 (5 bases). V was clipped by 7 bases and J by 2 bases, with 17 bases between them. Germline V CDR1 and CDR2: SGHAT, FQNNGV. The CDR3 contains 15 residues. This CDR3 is CASTVTLGAQETQYF. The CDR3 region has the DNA TGTGCCAGCACCGTTACACTAGGCGCTCAAGAGACCCAGTACTTC.

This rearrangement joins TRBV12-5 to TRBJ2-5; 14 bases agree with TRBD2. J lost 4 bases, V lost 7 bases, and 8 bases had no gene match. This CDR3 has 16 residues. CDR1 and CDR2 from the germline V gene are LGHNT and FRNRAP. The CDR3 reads CASARLAGGLGETQYF. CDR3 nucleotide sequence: TGTGCTAGTGCCAGACTAGCGGGAGGGTTGGGAGAGACCCAGTACTTC.

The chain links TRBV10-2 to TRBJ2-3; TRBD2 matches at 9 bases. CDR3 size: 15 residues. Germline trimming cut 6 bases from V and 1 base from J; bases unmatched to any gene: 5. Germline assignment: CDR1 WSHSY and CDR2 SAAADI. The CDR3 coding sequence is TGCGCCAGCAGGGATAGCGGGAGAGGCACAGATACGCAGTATTTT. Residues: CASRDSGRGTDTQYF.

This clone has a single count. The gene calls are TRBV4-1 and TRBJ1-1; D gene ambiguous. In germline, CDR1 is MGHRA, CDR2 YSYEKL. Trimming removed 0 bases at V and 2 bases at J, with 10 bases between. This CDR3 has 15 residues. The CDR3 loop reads CASSQDPHFNTEAFF. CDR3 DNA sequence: TGCGCCAGCAGCCAAGATCCACACTTCAACACTGAAGCTTTCTTT.

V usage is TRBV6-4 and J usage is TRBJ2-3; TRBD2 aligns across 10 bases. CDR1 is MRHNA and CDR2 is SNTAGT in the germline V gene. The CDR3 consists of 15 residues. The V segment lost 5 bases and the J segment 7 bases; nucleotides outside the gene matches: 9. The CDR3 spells CASSRLAGDTHTQYF. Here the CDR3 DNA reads TGTGCCAGCAGTCGGCTAGCGGGAGATACACATACGCAGTATTTT.

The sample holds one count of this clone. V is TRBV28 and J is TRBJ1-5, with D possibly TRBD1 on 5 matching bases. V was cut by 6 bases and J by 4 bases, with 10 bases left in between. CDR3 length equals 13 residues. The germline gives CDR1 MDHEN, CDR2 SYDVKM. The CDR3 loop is CASRNTGNQPQHF. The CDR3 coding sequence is TGTGCCAGCAGAAACACAGGAAATCAGCCCCAGCATTTT.

The CDR3 here is CASSPSSVYNEQFF. In nucleotides, the CDR3 is TGTGCCAGCTCACCTTCGTCCGTATACAATGAGCAGTTCTTC. The V gene is TRBV18, the J gene TRBJ2-1, with D unresolved. Trimming cost V 3 bases and J 4 bases, with 10 bases left between them. Germline V CDR1 and CDR2: KGHSH, LQKENI. CDR3 length: 14 residues.

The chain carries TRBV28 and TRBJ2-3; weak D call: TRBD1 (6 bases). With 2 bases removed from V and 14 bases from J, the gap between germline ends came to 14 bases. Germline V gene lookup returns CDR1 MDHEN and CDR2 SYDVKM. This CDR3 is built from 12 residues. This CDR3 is CASSLTSGVGYF. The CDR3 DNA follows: TGTGCCAGCAGTTTAACGTCAGGGGTGGGGTATTTT.

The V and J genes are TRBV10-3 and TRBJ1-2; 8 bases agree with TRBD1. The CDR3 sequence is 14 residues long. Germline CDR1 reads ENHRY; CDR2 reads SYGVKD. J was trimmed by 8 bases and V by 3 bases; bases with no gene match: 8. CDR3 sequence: CAISDGQGAQGYTF. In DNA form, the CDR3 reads TGTGCCATCAGTGATGGGCAGGGGGCGCAAGGCTACACCTTC.

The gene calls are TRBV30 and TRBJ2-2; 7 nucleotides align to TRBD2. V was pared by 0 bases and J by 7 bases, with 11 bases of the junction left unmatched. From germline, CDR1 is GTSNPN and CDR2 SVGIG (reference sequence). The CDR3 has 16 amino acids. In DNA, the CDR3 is TGTGCCTGGAGTGTGGCTAGCGGATGGTGGCGCGGGGAGCTGTTTTTT. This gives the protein CAWSVASGWWRGELFF.

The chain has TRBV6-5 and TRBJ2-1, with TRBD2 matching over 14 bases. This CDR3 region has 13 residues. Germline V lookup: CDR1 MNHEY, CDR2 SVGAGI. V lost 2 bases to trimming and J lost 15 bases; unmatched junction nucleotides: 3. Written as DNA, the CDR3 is TGTGCCAGCAGTTACGGACTAGCGGGAGGCCTGTTCTTC. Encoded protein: CASSYGLAGGLFF.

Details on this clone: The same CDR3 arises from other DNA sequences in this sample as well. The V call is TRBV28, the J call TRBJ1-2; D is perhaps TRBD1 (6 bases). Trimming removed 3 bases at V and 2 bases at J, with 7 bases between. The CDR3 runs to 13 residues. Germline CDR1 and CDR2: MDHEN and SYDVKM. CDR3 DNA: TGTGCCAGCAGTTTGGGGGCGAACTATGGCTACACCTTC. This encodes CASSLGANYGYTF.

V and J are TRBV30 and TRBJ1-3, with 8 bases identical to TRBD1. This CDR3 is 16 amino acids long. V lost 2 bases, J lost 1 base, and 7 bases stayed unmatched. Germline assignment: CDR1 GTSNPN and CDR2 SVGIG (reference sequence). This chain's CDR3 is CAWSRRTGGSGNTIYF. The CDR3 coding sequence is TGTGCCTGGAGTAGAAGAACAGGGGGTTCTGGAAACACCATATATTTT.

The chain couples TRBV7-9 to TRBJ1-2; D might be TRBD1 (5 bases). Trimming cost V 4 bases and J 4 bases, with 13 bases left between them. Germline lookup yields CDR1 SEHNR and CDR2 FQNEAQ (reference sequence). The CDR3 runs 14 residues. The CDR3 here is CASSYRGASYGYTF. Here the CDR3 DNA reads TGTGCCAGCAGCTACAGAGGGGCGAGCTATGGCTACACCTTC. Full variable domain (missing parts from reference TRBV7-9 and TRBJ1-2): DTGVSQNPRHKITKRGQNVTFRCDPISEHNRLYWYRQTLGQGPEFLTYFQNEAQLEKSRLLSDRFSAERPKGSFSTLEIQRTEQGDSAMYLCASSYRGASYGYTFGSGTRLTVV.

The CDR3 region is CASRTGSGTGELFF. The CDR3 DNA reads TGCGCCAGCAGGACAGGGTCGGGCACCGGGGAGCTGTTTTTT. The chain combines TRBV10-2 with TRBJ2-2, with 7 positions matching TRBD1. The CDR3 totals 14 residues. V dropped 6 bases and J dropped 4; count of bases not matched to a gene: 5. Looked up from germline, CDR1 is WSHSY and CDR2 is SAAADI.